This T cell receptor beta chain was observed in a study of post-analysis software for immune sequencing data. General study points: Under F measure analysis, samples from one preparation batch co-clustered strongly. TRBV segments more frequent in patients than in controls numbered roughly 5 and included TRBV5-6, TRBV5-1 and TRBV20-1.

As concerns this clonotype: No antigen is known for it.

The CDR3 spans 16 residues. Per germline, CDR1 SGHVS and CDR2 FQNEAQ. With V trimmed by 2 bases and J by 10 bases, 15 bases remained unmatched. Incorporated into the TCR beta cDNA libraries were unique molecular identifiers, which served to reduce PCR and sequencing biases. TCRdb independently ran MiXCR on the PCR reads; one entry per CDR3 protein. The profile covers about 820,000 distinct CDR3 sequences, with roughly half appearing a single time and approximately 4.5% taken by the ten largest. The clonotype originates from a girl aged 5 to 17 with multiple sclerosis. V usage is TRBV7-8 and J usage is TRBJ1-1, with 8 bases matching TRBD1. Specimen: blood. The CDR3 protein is CASSLPTGAHGDAAFF. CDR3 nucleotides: TGTGCCAGCAGCTTACCGACAGGGGCCCACGGAGATGCAGCTTTCTTT.